One sample yielded the 5 T cell receptor beta chains listed below, sequenced in a study of cytomegalovirus exposure and HLA in healthy donors. Amplification used 60 Vbeta primers and 13 Jbeta primers. Method: immunoSEQ multiplex PCR; TCRdb's copy keeps in-frame clones and lacks some. Of some 120,000 clones detected, roughly 83% appear once; the ten largest clones hold 4% to 5.5%. The specimen was PBMCs. The source is a man between 25 and 39 years old in good health and CMV-seropositive.

This clone was detected a few times. This rearrangement joins TRBV6-5 to TRBJ2-2; D not resolved. This CDR3 region has 14 residues. The germline V gene encodes CDR1 MNHEY and CDR2 SVGAGI. V was shortened by 6 bases and J by 0 bases, with 8 bases between the two germline ends. The CDR3 coding sequence is TGTGCCAGCAGGGTTTCTACGAACACCGGGGAGCTGTTTTTT. This sequence encodes CASRVSTNTGELFF.

The V and J genes are TRBV10-2 and TRBJ2-5; 12 bases align to TRBD2. Near its end, the DNA agrees better with TRBJ2-7, so the J call may be wrong. In germline, CDR1 is WSHSY, CDR2 SAAADI. The CDR3 totals 15 residues. CDR3 amino acids: CASSLAGGISYEQYF. DNA for the CDR3: TGCGCCAGCAGCCTAGCGGGGGGGATCTCCTACGAGCAGTACTTC.

This chain links TRBV28 with TRBJ2-1; TRBD1 agrees at 8 bases. V lost 7 bases to trimming and J lost 9 bases; unmatched junction nucleotides: 17. Germline values: CDR1 MDHEN, CDR2 SYDVKM. The CDR3 runs to 16 residues. This chain's CDR3 is CASTPRPGGLRGEQFF. The CDR3 coding sequence is TGTGCCAGCACCCCCAGGCCAGGGGGCTTGAGGGGTGAGCAGTTCTTC.

J is TRBJ2-1 and V is TRBV4-2, with 12 bases aligning to TRBD2. The ends lost 3 bases at V and 12 bases at J; junction bases unmatched: 6. The CDR3 covers 14 residues. The germline CDR1 and CDR2 sequences are LGHNA and YNFKEQ. The CDR3 loop is CASSHRLAGESQFF. CDR3 in DNA: TGTGCCAGCAGCCACAGACTAGCGGGAGAATCGCAGTTCTTC.

The V gene is TRBV5-1, the J gene TRBJ2-7; 7 nucleotides align to TRBD1. Losses at the gene ends were 1 base for V and 1 base for J; bases not matched to a gene: 5. Germline CDR1 reads SGHRS; CDR2 reads YFSETQ. The CDR3 length is 15 residues. This chain's CDR3 is CASSLRQGSSYEQYF. The CDR3 nucleotides read TGCGCCAGCAGCTTGCGACAGGGATCATCCTACGAGCAGTACTTC.